This TCR beta chain was identified during a study of T cell changes during pregnancy in multiple sclerosis. Method: immunoSEQ multiplex PCR; TCRdb's copy keeps in-frame clones and lacks some. This sample yields around 68,000 clones, of which approximately 90% are seen a single time; roughly 1.5% belongs to the top ten. This CDR3 is 18 amino acids long. The V and J ends lost 5 bases and 9 bases respectively, with 26 bases between them. Looked up from germline, CDR1 is MDHEN and CDR2 is SYDVKM. The input for sequencing was peripheral blood, taken in the third trimester of pregnancy. This clonotype was sampled from a female donor with multiple sclerosis, enrolled in a pregnancy study. The rearrangement links TRBV28 to TRBJ1-6, with D maybe TRBD1 (6 bases). The CDR3 protein is CASSTFTGRVASSSPLHF. For the CDR3, the DNA is TGTGCCAGCAGTACCTTTACAGGGCGTGTAGCCTCAAGTTCACCCCTCCACTTT. The full variable domain, completed using reference TRBV28 and TRBJ1-6, is DVKVTQSSRYLVKRTGEKVFLECVQDMDHENMFWYRQDPGLGLRLIYFSYDVKMKEKGDIPEGYSVSREKKERFSLILESASTNQTSMYLCASSTFTGRVASSSPLHFGNGTRLTVT.